This paragraph reports one TCR beta chain. No antigen is known for it. This entry is derived from a study of T cell repertoires in cytomegalovirus infection. Study details: The study used recently identified HLA-C-restricted and well-studied HLA-B-restricted CMV epitopes.

TCRdb processed the reads anew with MiXCR; each CDR3 protein has one entry. The sample lists some 800,000 distinct CDR3 sequences, approximately 32% seen once, with around 14% in the top ten. The CDR3 runs to 13 residues. Trimming removed 9 bases from V and 2 bases from J, with 14 bases in between. Looked up from germline, CDR1 is MNHEY and CDR2 is SVGEGT. This receptor was taken from a human donor in good health (CMV status not recorded). Some clones in this sample may be carry-over from other donors' samples. Sequences were derived from cultured CD8+ T cells from PBMCs, sampled from culture after CMV antigen stimulation. The V and J genes are TRBV6-2 or TRBV6-3 and TRBJ2-7; possibly TRBD1 for D (6 bases). CDR3 amino acids: CASKGRQAYEQYV. In DNA, the CDR3 is TGTGCCAGTAAGGGCAGACAGGCCTACGAGCAGTACGTC.